The clone carrying this T cell receptor beta chain has a handful of counts. These data belong to a study of identical twins. TCRdb processed the 5' RACE reads anew with MiXCR; each CDR3 protein has one entry. Seen here are 550,000 to 700,000 distinct CDR3 sequences, roughly 20% observed once, and the top ten hold approximately 4.3%. The V gene's germline CDR1 is SGHRS and CDR2 YFSETQ. The CDR3 is made up of 16 amino acids. Trimming left V 2 bases short and J 3 bases short, with 18 bases between. The sample also formed part of further work on T cells expressing NK-cell markers.

The V and J genes are TRBV5-1 and TRBJ2-7; D is perhaps TRBD1 (6 bases). The source material was PBMCs. The sequence was collected from a woman younger than 30 in good health. CDR3 in DNA: TGCGCCAGCAGCTTATCCCGGACAGACGTGGGCTACGAGCAGTACTTC. As protein: CASSLSRTDVGYEQYF.